Listed below are T cell receptor beta chains from one sample, sequenced in a study of blood T cell dynamics during melanoma immunotherapy. Here immunoSEQ multiplex PCR was the method, and the copy in TCRdb shows in-frame clones only, minus some. This table holds about 13,000 clones, around nine tenths found once. The material was blood, obtained from a patient treated with checkpoint blockade. These receptors were obtained from a human donor with melanoma. CDR3s include the opening cysteine and the closing phenylalanine or tryptophan. The D gene is left open where the match is weak. Some rows have no size entry. The others give once, few or many, or a class for an expanded clone.

v_gene: TRBV7-9
d_gene: NA
j_gene: TRBJ2-2
len: 11
abundance: NA
CDR3nt: TGTGCCCCCCAGGACACCGGGGAGCTGTTTTTT
CDR3aa: CAPQDTGELFF

v_gene: TRBV18
d_gene: NA
j_gene: TRBJ2-2
len: 15
abundance: once
CDR3nt: TGTGCCAGCTCACCTTCGATTGCGGGGACCGGGGAGCTGTTTTTT
CDR3aa: CASSPSIAGTGELFF

v_gene: TRBV27
d_gene: NA
j_gene: TRBJ2-7
len: 15
abundance: NA
CDR3nt: TGTGCCAGCAGTTTATCGACGAGTACGTTCTACGAGCAGTACTTC
CDR3aa: CASSLSTSTFYEQYF

v_gene: TRBV4-3
d_gene: TRBD1
j_gene: TRBJ2-7
len: 15
abundance: NA
CDR3nt: TGCGCCAGCAGCCCTGACGGGACAGGGGCCTACGAGCAGTACTTC
CDR3aa: CASSPDGTGAYEQYF

v_gene: TRBV7-8
d_gene: NA
j_gene: TRBJ2-3
len: 15
abundance: NA
CDR3nt: TGTGCCAGCAGCTTAGGCTGGGGCGGAGGAGATACGCAGTATTTT
CDR3aa: CASSLGWGGGDTQYF

v_gene: TRBV27
d_gene: NA
j_gene: TRBJ1-5
len: 15
abundance: once
CDR3nt: TGTGCCAGCAGTTTTACCTGGGGGAACAATCAGCCCCAGCATTTT
CDR3aa: CASSFTWGNNQPQHF

v_gene: TRBV2
d_gene: TRBD2
j_gene: TRBJ2-7
len: 15
abundance: NA
CDR3nt: TGTGCCAGCAGCTCTCGACTAGCGGGGGGGAGGGAGCAGTACTTC
CDR3aa: CASSSRLAGGREQYF

v_gene: TRBV5-1
d_gene: TRBD1
j_gene: TRBJ1-4
len: 15
abundance: NA
CDR3nt: TGCGCCAGCAGCACCCGGACAGGGTTGGGTGAAAAACTGTTTTTT
CDR3aa: CASSTRTGLGEKLFF

v_gene: TRBV5-1
d_gene: TRBD2
j_gene: TRBJ2-5
len: 19
abundance: once
CDR3nt: TGCGCCAGCAGCTTGGGAGGACTAGCGGGAGGAGGGTACCAAGAGACCCAGTACTTC
CDR3aa: CASSLGGLAGGGYQETQYF

v_gene: TRBV7-6
d_gene: NA
j_gene: TRBJ2-2
len: 12
abundance: NA
CDR3nt: TGTGCCAGCAGCTTGCGTGACGGGGAGCTGTTTTTT
CDR3aa: CASSLRDGELFF

v_gene: TRBV18
d_gene: TRBD2
j_gene: TRBJ2-1
len: 16
abundance: NA
CDR3nt: TGTGCCAGCTCACCACCCTCGGGAGGACTCGACAATGAGCAGTTCTTC
CDR3aa: CASSPPSGGLDNEQFF

v_gene: TRBV10-1
d_gene: NA
j_gene: TRBJ1-3
len: 13
abundance: NA
CDR3nt: TGCGCCAGCAACGCGGGCTCTGGAAACACCATATATTTT
CDR3aa: CASNAGSGNTIYF

v_gene: TRBV30
d_gene: NA
j_gene: TRBJ2-1
len: 14
abundance: NA
CDR3nt: TGTGCCTGGAGTGGGGGGAGCTCCTACAATGAGCAGTTCTTC
CDR3aa: CAWSGGSSYNEQFF

v_gene: TRBV7-2
d_gene: NA
j_gene: TRBJ2-1
len: 15
abundance: NA
CDR3nt: TGTGCCAGCAGCTCAAGGGTGGGAGGAGGCAATGAGCAGTTCTTC
CDR3aa: CASSSRVGGGNEQFF

v_gene: TRBV5-1
d_gene: TRBD1
j_gene: TRBJ2-7
len: 15
abundance: NA
CDR3nt: TGCGCCAGCAGCCCCCTAGACAGGGAAACCTACGAGCAGTACTTC
CDR3aa: CASSPLDRETYEQYF

v_gene: TRBV27
d_gene: TRBD2
j_gene: TRBJ2-1
len: 21
abundance: NA
CDR3nt: TGTGCCAGCAGTTTATTTTCCCCCCTAGCGGGAGGCCGAGCCCCCTACAATGAGCAGTTCTTC
CDR3aa: CASSLFSPLAGGRAPYNEQFF